The entry below describes one TCR beta chain. The PCR was carried out with 60 Vbeta primers and 13 Jbeta primers. Some clones are missing from TCRdb's copy, which holds only in-frame ones; the method was immunoSEQ multiplex PCR. The sample has about 150,000 clones, roughly 78% seen once. The sample comes from a study of cytomegalovirus exposure and HLA in healthy donors. Study summary: Earlier, some 180 million T cells were analyzed, and fewer than 120 million unique TCR beta sequences were found among them.

The germline CDR1 and CDR2 sequences are SQVTM and ANQGSEA. The CDR3 covers 13 residues. V was pared by 2 bases and J by 4 bases, with 11 bases between. This sequence originates from a woman aged 45 to 65 in good health and CMV-seropositive. Material for sequencing was PBMCs. This chain uses TRBV29-1 with TRBJ1-2; D might be TRBD1 (5 bases). The CDR3 DNA reads as TGCAGCGTTGAACCAATGACAGTCTATGGCTACACCTTC. Translation: CSVEPMTVYGYTF.